This T cell receptor beta chain was captured in a study of blood T cell repertoires in COVID-19. Study as a whole: The United States, Italy and Spain provided the acute and convalescent COVID-19 samples.

Profiled with immunoSEQ multiplex PCR; TCRdb holds only in-frame clones, not every one. This table has over 120,000 clones, roughly 84% appearing once. There are a few counts of this clone. The CDR3 has 13 amino acids. Germline lookup yields CDR1 MNHEY and CDR2 SVGAGI. Deletions cut 6 bases from V and 4 bases from J, with 12 bases between. Sequencing was done on a sample of peripheral blood. This rearrangement joins TRBV6-5 to TRBJ1-2; no definite D call. This TCR was recovered from a human donor in a cohort sampled during active COVID-19. The CDR3 sequence: CASSREQAYGYTF. The CDR3 nucleotides read TGTGCCAGCAGCCGGGAGCAGGCCTATGGCTACACCTTC.